This T cell receptor beta chain was observed in a study of T-cell reconstitution after alpha-beta-depleted transplantation in children. Germline CDR1 is SGHDT and CDR2 is YYEEEE. Trimming removed 3 bases from V and 6 bases from J; junction bases left unmatched: 20. CDR3 length: 18 residues. Molecular barcoding with unique molecular identifiers was used for the TCRbeta library. In TCRdb, the PCR reads were re-called with MiXCR into one record per CDR3 protein. The sample holds around 600,000 distinct CDR3 sequences, under 12% seen once. The genes are TRBV5-6 and TRBJ1-1, with 7 bases lining up with TRBD1. The material sequenced was PBMCs from the stem cell graft donor, taken from the stem cell graft. The TCR comes from a human donor who donated a stem cell graft to a child with acute myeloid leukemia. The CDR3 bases are TGTGCCAGCAGCTCAACGACCCGGGACAGATTATTAAGCGCTGAAGCTTTCTTT. Translation: CASSSTTRDRLLSAEAFF.